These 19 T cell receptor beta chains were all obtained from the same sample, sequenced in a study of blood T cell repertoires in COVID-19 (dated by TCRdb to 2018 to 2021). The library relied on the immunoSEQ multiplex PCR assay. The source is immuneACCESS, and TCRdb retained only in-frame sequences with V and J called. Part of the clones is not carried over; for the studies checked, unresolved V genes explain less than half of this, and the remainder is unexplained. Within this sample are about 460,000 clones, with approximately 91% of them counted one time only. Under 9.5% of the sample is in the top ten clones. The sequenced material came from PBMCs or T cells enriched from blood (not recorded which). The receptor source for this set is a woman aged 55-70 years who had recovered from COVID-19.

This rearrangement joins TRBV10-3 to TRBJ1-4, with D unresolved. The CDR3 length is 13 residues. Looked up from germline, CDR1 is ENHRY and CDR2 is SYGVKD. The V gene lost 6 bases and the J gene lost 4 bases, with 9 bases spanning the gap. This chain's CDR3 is CAIRGGLNEKLFF. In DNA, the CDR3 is TGTGCCATCAGGGGAGGGCTTAATGAAAAACTGTTTTTT.

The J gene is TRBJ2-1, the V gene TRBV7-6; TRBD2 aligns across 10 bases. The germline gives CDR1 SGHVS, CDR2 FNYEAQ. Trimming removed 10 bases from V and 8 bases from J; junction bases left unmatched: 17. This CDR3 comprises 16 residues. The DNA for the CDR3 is TGTGCCACCGCAGGGGTAGCGGGGGGCCAAAGGGATGAGCAGTTCTTC. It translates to CATAGVAGGQRDEQFF.

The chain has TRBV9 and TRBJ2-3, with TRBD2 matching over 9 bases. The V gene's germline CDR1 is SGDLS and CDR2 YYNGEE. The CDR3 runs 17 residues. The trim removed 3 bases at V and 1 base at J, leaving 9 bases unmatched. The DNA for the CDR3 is TGTGCCAGCAGCGCCCCCCGGGCGGGGGGGGGCACAGATACGCAGTATTTT. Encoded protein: CASSAPRAGGGTDTQYF.

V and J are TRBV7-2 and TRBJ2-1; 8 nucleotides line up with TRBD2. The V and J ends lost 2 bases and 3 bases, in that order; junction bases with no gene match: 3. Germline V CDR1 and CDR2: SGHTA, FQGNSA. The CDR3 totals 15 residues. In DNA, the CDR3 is TGTGCCAGCAGCTTATCGGCGGGGGGCTACAATGAGCAGTTCTTC. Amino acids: CASSLSAGGYNEQFF.

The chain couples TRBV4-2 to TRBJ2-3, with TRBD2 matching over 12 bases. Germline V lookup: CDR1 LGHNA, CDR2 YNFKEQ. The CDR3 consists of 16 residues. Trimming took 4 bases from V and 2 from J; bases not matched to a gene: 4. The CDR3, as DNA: TGTGCCAGCAGCCCTAGACTAGCGGGGGCCACAGATACGCAGTATTTT. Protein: CASSPRLAGATDTQYF.

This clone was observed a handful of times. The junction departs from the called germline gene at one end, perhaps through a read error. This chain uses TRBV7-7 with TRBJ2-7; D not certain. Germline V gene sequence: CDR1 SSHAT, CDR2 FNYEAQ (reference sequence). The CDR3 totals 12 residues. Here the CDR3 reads CASSPNGYEQYF. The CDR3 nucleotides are TGTGCTAGCAGCCCCAACGGCTACGAGCAGTACTTC.

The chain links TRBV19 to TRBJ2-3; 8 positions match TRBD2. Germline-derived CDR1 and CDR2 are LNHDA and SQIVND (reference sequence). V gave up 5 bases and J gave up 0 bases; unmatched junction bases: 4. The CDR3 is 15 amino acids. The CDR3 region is CASSVTSVSTDTQYF. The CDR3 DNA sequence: TGTGCCAGTAGTGTGACTAGCGTGAGCACAGATACGCAGTATTTT.

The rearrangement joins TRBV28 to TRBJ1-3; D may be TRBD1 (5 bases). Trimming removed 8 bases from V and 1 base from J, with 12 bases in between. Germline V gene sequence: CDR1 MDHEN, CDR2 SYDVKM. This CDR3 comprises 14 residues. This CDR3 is CASWGGGSGNTIYF. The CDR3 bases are TGTGCCAGCTGGGGGGGTGGGTCTGGAAACACCATATATTTT.

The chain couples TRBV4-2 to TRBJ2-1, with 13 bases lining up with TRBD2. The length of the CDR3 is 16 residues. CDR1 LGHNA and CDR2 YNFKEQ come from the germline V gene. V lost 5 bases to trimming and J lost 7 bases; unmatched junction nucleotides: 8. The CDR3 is CASSSRLAGGFNEQFF. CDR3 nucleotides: TGTGCCAGCAGCTCTAGACTAGCGGGGGGTTTTAATGAGCAGTTCTTC.

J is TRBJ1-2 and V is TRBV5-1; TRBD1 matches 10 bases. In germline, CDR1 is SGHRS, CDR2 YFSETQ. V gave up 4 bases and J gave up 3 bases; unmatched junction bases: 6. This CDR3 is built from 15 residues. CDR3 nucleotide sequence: TGCGCCAGCAGCCAATGGGACAGGGGTGACTATGGCTACACCTTC. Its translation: CASSQWDRGDYGYTF. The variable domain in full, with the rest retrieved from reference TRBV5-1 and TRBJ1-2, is KAGVTQTPRYLIKTRGQQVTLSCSPISGHRSVSWYQQTPGQGLQFLFEYFSETQRNKGNFPGRFSGRQFSNSRSEMNVSTLELGDSALYLCASSQWDRGDYGYTFGSGTRLTVV.

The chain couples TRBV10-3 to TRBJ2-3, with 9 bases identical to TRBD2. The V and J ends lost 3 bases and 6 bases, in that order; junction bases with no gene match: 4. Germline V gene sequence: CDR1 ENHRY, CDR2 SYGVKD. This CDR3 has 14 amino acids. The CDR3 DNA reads TGTGCCATCAGTGATGAGCGGGGGGTGGATACGCAGTATTTT. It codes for CAISDERGVDTQYF.

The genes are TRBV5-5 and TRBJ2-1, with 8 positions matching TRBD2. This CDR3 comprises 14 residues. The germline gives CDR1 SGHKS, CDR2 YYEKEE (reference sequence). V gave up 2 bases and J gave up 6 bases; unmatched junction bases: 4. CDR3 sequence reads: CASSFGGAVNEQFF. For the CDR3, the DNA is TGTGCCAGCAGCTTCGGGGGGGCCGTCAATGAGCAGTTCTTC.

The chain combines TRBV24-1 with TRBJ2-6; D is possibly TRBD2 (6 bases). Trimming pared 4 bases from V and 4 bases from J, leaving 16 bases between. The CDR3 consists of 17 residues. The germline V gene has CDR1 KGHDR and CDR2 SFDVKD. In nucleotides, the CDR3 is TGTGCCACCAGTGACCCCTCGGAGGGGATAGGGGCCAACGTCCTGACTTTC. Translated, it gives CATSDPSEGIGANVLTF.

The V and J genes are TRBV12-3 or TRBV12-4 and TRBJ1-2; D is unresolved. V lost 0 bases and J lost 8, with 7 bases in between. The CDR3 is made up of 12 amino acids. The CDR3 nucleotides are TGTGCCAGCAGTTTAGCTTCGTCCGGCTACACCTTC. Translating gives CASSLASSGYTF.

The CDR3 spells CASRKRGQFTDTQYF. The CDR3 DNA reads TGCGCCAGCAGGAAGAGGGGACAGTTCACAGATACGCAGTATTTT. This chain joins TRBV5-1 and TRBJ2-3; 7 positions match TRBD1. Germline V gene data show CDR1 as SGHRS and CDR2 as YFSETQ. Germline trimming cut 5 bases from V and 2 bases from J; bases unmatched to any gene: 8. CDR3 length equals 15 residues.

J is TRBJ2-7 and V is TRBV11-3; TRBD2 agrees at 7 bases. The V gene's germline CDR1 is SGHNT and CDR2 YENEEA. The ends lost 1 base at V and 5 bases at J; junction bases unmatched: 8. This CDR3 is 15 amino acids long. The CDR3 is CASSLGGASGDEQYV. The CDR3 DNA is TGTGCCAGCAGCTTAGGAGGGGCTAGCGGAGACGAGCAGTACGTC.

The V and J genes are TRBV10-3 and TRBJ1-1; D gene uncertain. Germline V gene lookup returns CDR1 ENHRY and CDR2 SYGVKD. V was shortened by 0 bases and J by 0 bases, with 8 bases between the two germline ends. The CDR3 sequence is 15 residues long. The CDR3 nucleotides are TGTGCCATCAGTGAGTCTCGCAGGATGAACACTGAAGCTTTCTTT. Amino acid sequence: CAISESRRMNTEAFF.

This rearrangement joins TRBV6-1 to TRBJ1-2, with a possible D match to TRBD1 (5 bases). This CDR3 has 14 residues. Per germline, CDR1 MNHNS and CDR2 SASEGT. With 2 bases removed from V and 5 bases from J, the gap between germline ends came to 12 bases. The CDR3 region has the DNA TGTGCCAGCAGTGAACAGGGAGGGAGGTATGGCTACACCTTC. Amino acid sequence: CASSEQGGRYGYTF.

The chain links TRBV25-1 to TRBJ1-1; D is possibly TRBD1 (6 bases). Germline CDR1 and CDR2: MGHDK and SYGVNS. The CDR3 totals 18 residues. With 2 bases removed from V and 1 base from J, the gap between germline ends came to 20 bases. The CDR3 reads CASSEGAFGGGRNTEAFF. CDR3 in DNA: TGTGCCAGCAGTGAAGGGGCTTTCGGCGGGGGGCGGAACACTGAAGCTTTCTTT.